This T cell receptor beta chain was recorded in a study of cytomegalovirus exposure and HLA in healthy donors listed by TCRdb under 2017. Regarding the study in general: According to an earlier analysis of a few hundred of the donors, about 179 million T cells yielded 95 million to 140 million unique TCR beta sequences and 250 to 350 Gb of sequence data. Donor age, sex, ethnicity and CMV serostatus were compiled alongside the repertoire data. A few DR-DQ haplotypes were handled as single units for association and clustering because linkage in the cohort was strong. The T cell repertoires of under 700 subjects were profiled by immunosequencing and related to cytomegalovirus serostatus. Around 320 gigabases of sequencing data and around 87 million unique TCR sequences were included in an early release covering roughly 700 HLA-typed donors. A later analysis re-examined previously published TCR beta repertoires from hundreds of donors and added high-resolution HLA genotyping to investigate patterns of TCR occurrence. Along with the approximately 700-subject first cohort, a separate validation cohort of over a hundred different subjects was used. The genetic ancestry cluster associated with self-reported Caucasian donors included 81% of the 300 to 400 genotyped donors. On average, around 230,000 unique TCR beta nucleotide sequences were sequenced per donor among 398 genotyped donors of the cohort, with roughly 18% of those sequences being non-productive. To predict cytomegalovirus infection status, the study brought together high-throughput TCR immunosequencing, statistical association of individual TCRs with disease status, and machine learning. The aim of the study was to test whether cataloging public T cell receptors could identify signatures of past pathogen exposure. Genome-wide SNP genotypes for about 65% of the roughly 670 donors were used in a later genetic analysis, which treated that subset as a discovery cohort. An earlier analysis of about 600 of the donors used high-throughput TCR beta sequencing to judge whether each TCR beta V gene segment behaved as functional or pseudogenic. The number of donors typed differed by locus, with 629-630 for A, B, C, DRB1 and DQB1, around 520 for DQA1, 600 to 610 for DPA1, and approximately 470 for DPB1. Class I and class II HLA loci were covered by the typing at four-digit resolution. Every discovery cohort repertoire had been produced on one sequencing platform. The later analysis used no new phenotypic data to find candidate immune exposures, relying instead on TCR beta sequences and their occurrence across donors.

Here is what the overall study found, with its caveats: According to the authors, the approach could potentially be generalized to other disease states and immunological phenotypes. Presence/absence analyses assumed roughly uniform sequencing depth across donors, an assumption that may not hold. This cohort had only TCR beta chains sequenced, and the lack of alpha or paired-chain data limited which features could be detected. A cluster of highly shared sequence variants was judged likely to represent a technical artifact of the sequencing pipeline. When HLA alleles, especially DR and DQ, strongly co-occurred, TCR associations were difficult to assign to individual alleles. Linkage disequilibrium might explain the correlated functional status among segregating V segments, but an unknown experimental factor could not be excluded. In both the original and validation cohorts, the classifier was reported to diagnose cytomegalovirus status with high specificity and sensitivity. Because HLA typing was missing for some donors at each locus, association tests included only the typed subset. The earlier analysis of around 600 of the donors excluded around 17 rarely observed V segments, including chromosome 9 orphons, because counts were too low. V-gene and J-gene trimming of TCR beta chains was associated with a missense DCLRE1C variant in a later genetic analysis, and the association was replicated in an independent cohort. A later analysis reported that several top co-occurrence clusters appeared linked to parvovirus B19, influenza, CMV and Epstein-Barr virus. Some IMGT-functional V segments, including TRBV6-2 and TRBV6-3, could not be distinguished by the 87-base-pair reads and were therefore excluded. A further reported finding was that TCR beta sequences accurately predicted the HLA-A and HLA-B alleles for most subjects in the first cohort. Most TCR sequences were seen in very few donors, while some public TCRs were found in many individuals. A later analysis found that most CMV-associated TCR beta chains appeared HLA-restricted, with HLA associations seemingly driven largely by CMV exposure. The study gave a list of about 150 TCR beta chains associated with cytomegalovirus. In a later analysis, HLA-associated TCR beta chains showed more clonal expansion and lower generation probabilities than non-associated chains that were equally common. In a later genetic analysis, fewer N-insertions in productive TCRs were reported among donors in an Asian-associated ancestry cluster than the roughly 670-donor mean. An earlier analysis of approximately 600 of the donors showed that most TCR beta V segments appeared in productive rearrangements either about 87% or about 30% of the time, which broadly matched IMGT annotations. In vitro tests confirmed that a few of the cytomegalovirus-associated TCR beta chains recognize cytomegalovirus antigens. In a later analysis, over 15,000 TCR beta sequences were associated with specific HLA alleles at a false discovery rate of 0.05. According to a later analysis, TCR association rates differed among HLA loci, with DRB1 alleles showing the most associated TCRs and HLA-C alleles showing the fewest. The only immune exposure information available for the cohort was CMV serostatus.

As to this clone: Its antigen target is currently unknown. No qualities accompany the bases; no much larger clone lies one base away.

Receptor libraries were prepared by the immunoSEQ multiplex PCR assay. For the multiplex PCR, a mixture combining 60 forward primers for TCR Vbeta segments and 13 reverse primers for TCR Jbeta segments was used. A multiplex PCR assay on genomic DNA amplified the CDR3 region of rearranged TCR beta genes. On the Illumina HiSeq System, the amplified TCR beta libraries were sequenced as 87-base-pair reads. The source study handled its data this way. Across the roughly 700 repertoires, a later analysis counted some 81 million unique TCR beta chains, approximately 10 million of which were shared by at least two donors. Raw reads were error-corrected and collapsed into unique sequences with a nearest-neighbor algorithm that merged closely related sequences to remove PCR and sequencing errors. Alignment of CDR3 sequences to IMGT reference sequences was used to assign V, D and J gene segments. For a sequence to be retained, at least a six-nucleotide match to both a V gene segment and a J gene segment was required. Rearrangements were called productive when the CDR3 lacked stop codons and stayed in frame with V and J; all others were non-productive. CDR3 was defined by IMGT convention, running from the second conserved V-encoded cysteine to the conserved J-encoded phenylalanine. Sequences without an unambiguous match to a single V gene segment were excluded from the earlier analysis of over 500 of the donors. In an earlier analysis of 500 to 750 of the donors, V segments were called functional above 56.7% productive rearrangements and were called segregating when the between-donor standard deviation exceeded 5%. A statistical classification framework was built for diagnosing cytomegalovirus status from the catalog of TCR beta chain sequences. In a later analysis, TCR nucleotide sequences were compared against IMGT/GENE-DB human TR gene sequences so that V and J genes could be assigned. A later analysis assigned CDR3 sequences and most-parsimonious VDJ recombination scenarios with the TCRdist pipeline. In a later analysis, each TCR beta chain was defined by its CDR3 amino acid sequence together with its V-gene family, and reads lacking a unique V-gene family were excluded. In a later analysis, approximately 590 highly shared, low-generation-probability nucleotide sequences were removed to address suspected cross-contamination and a sequencing artifact. For each public chain, a later analysis derived a clonal expansion index from normalized ranks of inferred template counts within each repertoire. In a later analysis, generation probabilities were computed with a VDJ recombination model fitted to out-of-frame rearrangements, and the resulting probabilities were checked against IGoR. A later analysis scored TCR-TCR, TCR-HLA and TCR-CMV co-occurrence with hypergeometric tests, applying a repertoire-size bias correction to TCR pairs. In a later analysis, false discovery rates were estimated by permuting HLA or CMV assignments 20 times. In a later analysis, co-occurring TCRs were grouped with DBSCAN, and TCRdist sequence similarity was added when clustering was performed within HLA-allele-positive subsets. For co-occurrence clustering, repertoires with fewer than 30,000 or more than 120,000 public chains were excluded, along with roughly 5 repertoires with anomalous nucleotide sharing. Not all clones reach the TCRdb copy of this immuneACCESS table, which keeps in-frame sequences only. Checked studies attribute under half of the gap to unresolved V genes and leave the rest unexplained. D and trimming were read from the DNA, whereas the V and J calls and clone size are those reported in that table. For this sample there are roughly 80,000 clones; roughly two thirds appear just once. The ten largest clones take up around 7% of the sample.

According to the germline V gene (reference sequence), CDR1 reads MNHNY and CDR2 reads SVGAGI. Inclusive of the bounding cysteine and phenylalanine, the CDR3 is 12 residues long. Only the CDR3 DNA stays, 36 bases, in frame from base 1. Trimming leaves V shorter by 7 bases and J shorter by 4 bases, with the junction holding 3 bases beyond the gene matches. The cohort consisted of hundreds of healthy bone marrow donors. At the time of sampling, all cohort members were nominally healthy, though unrecorded immune exposures were likely present. The donor was CMV seropositive and belonged to the group of 250 to 300 seropositive cohort members. Each donor provided a peripheral blood sample, and peripheral blood mononuclear cells were used for TCR beta sequencing. The Qiagen DNeasy Blood Extraction Kit was used to extract genomic DNA from the blood cell samples.

The receptor's source is a woman between 45 and 65 years old in good health and CMV-seropositive. Sequencing used PBMCs. The chain links TRBV6-6 with TRBJ2-5, and 7 junction bases match TRBD1. The bases are TGTGCCAGCACAAGACAGGGAGAGACCCAGTACTTC. It codes for CASTRQGETQYF.